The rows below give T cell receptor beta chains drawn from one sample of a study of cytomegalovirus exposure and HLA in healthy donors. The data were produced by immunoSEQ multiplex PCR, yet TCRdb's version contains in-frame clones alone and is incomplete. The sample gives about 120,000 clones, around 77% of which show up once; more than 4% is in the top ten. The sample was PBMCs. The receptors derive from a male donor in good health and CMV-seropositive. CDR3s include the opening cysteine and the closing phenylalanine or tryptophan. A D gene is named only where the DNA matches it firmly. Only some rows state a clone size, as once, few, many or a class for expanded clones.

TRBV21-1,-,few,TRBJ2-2,TGTGCCCCCAAAATCGGGGAGCTGTTTTTT,CAPKIGELFF
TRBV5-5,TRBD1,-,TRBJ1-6,TGTGCCAGCAGCTCTGTATTAACCGGGACAGGGGCTAATTCACCCCTCCACTTT,CASSSVLTGTGANSPLHF
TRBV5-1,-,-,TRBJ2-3,TGCGCCAGCAGCCGTGAACAGGAGACAGATACGCAGTATTTT,CASSREQETDTQYF
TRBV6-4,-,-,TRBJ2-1,TGTGCCAGCAGCGACCAGGGTAGCCACAATGAGCAGTTCTTC,CASSDQGSHNEQFF
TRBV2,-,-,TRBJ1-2,-,CASSEVGQGACTF
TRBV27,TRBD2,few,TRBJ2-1,TGTGCCAGCAGTACCAAACTAGCGGGGGGGCTGGGTGAGCAGTTCTTC,CASSTKLAGGLGEQFF
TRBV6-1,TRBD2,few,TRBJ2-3,TGTGCCAGCATAGCGGGAGGGCCCAGGACAGATACGCAGTATTTT,CASIAGGPRTDTQYF
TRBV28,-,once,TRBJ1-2,TGTGCCGGTATGGGGAGGACCCATGGCTACACCTTC,CAGMGRTHGYTF
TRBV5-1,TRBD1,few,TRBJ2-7,TGCGCCAGCAGCTTAGACACAGGGGCTCCCTACGAGCAGTACTTC,CASSLDTGAPYEQYF
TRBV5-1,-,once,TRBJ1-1,TGCGCCAGCAGCGCAATCGGGAGGAACACTGAAGCTTTCTTT,CASSAIGRNTEAFF
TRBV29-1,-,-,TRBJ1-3,TGCAGCGTTGACCCTGGCAGCTCTGGAAACACCATATATTTT,CSVDPGSSGNTIYF
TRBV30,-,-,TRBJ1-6,TGTGCCTGGATCCAGGGCCCCAATTCACCCCTCCACTTT,CAWIQGPNSPLHF
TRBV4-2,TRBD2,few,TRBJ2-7,TGTGCCAGCAGCCCCGCGGGGGGGAATAAGGAGCAGTACTTC,CASSPAGGNKEQYF
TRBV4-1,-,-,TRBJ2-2,TGCGCCAGCAGCCAAGAACCGGGGTACACCGGGGAGCTGTTTTTT,CASSQEPGYTGELFF
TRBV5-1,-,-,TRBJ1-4,TGCGCCAGCAGCTTGCAGGGCGGAAATGAAAAACTGTTTTTT,CASSLQGGNEKLFF
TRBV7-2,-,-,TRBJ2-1,TGTGCCAGCAGCTTAGCGCCGAGCGGAACGTACAATGAGCAGTTCTTC,CASSLAPSGTYNEQFF
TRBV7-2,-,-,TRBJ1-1,TGTGCCAGCAGCTTAGGGTTCCAAAGAGTAGCTTTCTTT,CASSLGFQRVAFF
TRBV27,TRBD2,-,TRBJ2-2,TGTGCCAGCAGTTTATCCGCACTAGCGGGAGTCGCCGGGGAGCTGTTTTTT,CASSLSALAGVAGELFF
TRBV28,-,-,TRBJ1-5,TGTGCCAGCAGTTTGGGAGTAAGCAATCAGCCCCAGCATTTT,CASSLGVSNQPQHF
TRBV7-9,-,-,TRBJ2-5,TGTGCCAGCAGCTCAGGGATTAGGGAGACCCAGTACTTC,CASSSGIRETQYF
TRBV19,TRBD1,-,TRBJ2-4,TGTGCCAGTAGTGGCCTGGGACAGGGTAGAAACATTCAGTACTTC,CASSGLGQGRNIQYF
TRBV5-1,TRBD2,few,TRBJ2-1,TGCGCCAGCAGCTCCGGACTAGCGGGAGTTGAGCAGTTCTTC,CASSSGLAGVEQFF
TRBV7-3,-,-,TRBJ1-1,TGTGCCAGCAGCGCTCGCATGACAGGAATCCCGGAGACTGAAGCTTTCTTT,CASSARMTGIPETEAFF
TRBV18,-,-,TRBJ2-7,TGTGCCAGCTCACAGGCAGGGATAGCCTACGAGCAGTACTTC,CASSQAGIAYEQYF
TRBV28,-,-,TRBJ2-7,TGTGCCAGCAGTTTCGCTCTGGACAAGGGGGGGTCCTACGAGCAGTACTTC,CASSFALDKGGSYEQYF
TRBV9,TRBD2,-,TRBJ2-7,TGTGCCAGCAGCGAGGGGCTACTAGCGGGAGGCTACGAGCAGTACTTC,CASSEGLLAGGYEQYF
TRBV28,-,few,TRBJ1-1,TGTGCCAGCAAGGCCCCGGGAACTGAAGCTTTCTTT,CASKAPGTEAFF
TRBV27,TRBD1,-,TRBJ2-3,TGTGCCAGCTCCCCAGGCCCGGGACAGGGGGTTAGCACAGATACGCAGTATTTT,CASSPGPGQGVSTDTQYF
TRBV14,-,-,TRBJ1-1,TGTGCCAGCAGCCAAGTAAGTGGGGCTTGGACTGAAGCTTTCTTT,CASSQVSGAWTEAFF
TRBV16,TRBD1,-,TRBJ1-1,TGTGCCAGCAGCCCAAGACAGGGTATGAACACTGAAGCTTTCTTT,CASSPRQGMNTEAFF
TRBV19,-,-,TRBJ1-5,TGTGCCAGTAGTATTTATTCAGGGTACCAGCCCCAGCATTTT,CASSIYSGYQPQHF
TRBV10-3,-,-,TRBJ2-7,TGTGCCATCAGTGAACCCCCCAGGGGCCTTCCCTACGAGCAGTACTTC,CAISEPPRGLPYEQYF
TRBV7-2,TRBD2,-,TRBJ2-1,TGTGCCAGCAGCTTAGACCTAGCGGGGTCCTACAATGAGCAGTTCTTC,CASSLDLAGSYNEQFF
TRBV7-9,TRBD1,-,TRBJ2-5,TGTGCCAGCAGCTTAGTCCTTCGGGACAGAGAGACCCAGTACTTC,CASSLVLRDRETQYF
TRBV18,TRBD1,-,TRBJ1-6,TGTGCCAGCTCACCGGGCAGGGGGAATTCACCCCTCCACTTT,CASSPGRGNSPLHF
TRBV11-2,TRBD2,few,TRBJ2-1,TGTGCCAGCAGCTCTGGACTAGCGGGAGTTGTTGATGAGCAGTTCTTC,CASSSGLAGVVDEQFF
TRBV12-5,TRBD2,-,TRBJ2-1,TGTGCTAGTGGTCCAGGGACTAGCGGGAGAGGAGAGCAGTTCTTC,CASGPGTSGRGEQFF
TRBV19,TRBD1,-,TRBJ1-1,TGTGCCAGTAGACAGGGGAGTTCCGGCACTGAAGCTTTCTTT,CASRQGSSGTEAFF
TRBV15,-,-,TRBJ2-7,TGTGCCACCAGCAGAGCCACGGGATTCGAGCAGTACTTC,CATSRATGFEQYF
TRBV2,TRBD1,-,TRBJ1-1,TGTGCCAGCAGTGTCAGGGGGGACACTGAAGCTTTCTTT,CASSVRGDTEAFF
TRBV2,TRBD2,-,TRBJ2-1,TGTGCCAGCAGTGAAGCGTCTTGGCGGGGGGGCCCCTACAATGAGCAGTTCTTC,CASSEASWRGGPYNEQFF
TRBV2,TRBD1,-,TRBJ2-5,TGTGCCAGCAGGGGACAGGAGTACTTC,CASRGQEYF
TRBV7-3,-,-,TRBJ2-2,TGTGCCAGCAGCTTACTAGCCCTTGGGGGCCTAAACACCGGGGAGCTGTTTTTT,CASSLLALGGLNTGELFF
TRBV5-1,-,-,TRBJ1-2,TGCGCCAGCAGCTTGTACTCGCAGGGTGGGGACTATGGCTACACCTTC,CASSLYSQGGDYGYTF
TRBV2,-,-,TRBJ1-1,TGTGCCAGCAGCGCAGACAGGTTCAGCACTGAAGCTTTCTTT,CASSADRFSTEAFF
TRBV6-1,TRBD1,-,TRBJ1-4,TGTCTCACGGGGGGGACAGTAAATGAAAAACTGTTTTTT,CLTGGTVNEKLFF
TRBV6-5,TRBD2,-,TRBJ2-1,TGTGCCAGCAGGGGGGTTGGGGCGGGAGTTCATGAGCAGTTCTTC,CASRGVGAGVHEQFF
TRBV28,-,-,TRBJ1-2,TGTGCCAGCACCATCTCCGGCCCTAGAGGCTATGGCTACACCTTC,CASTISGPRGYGYTF
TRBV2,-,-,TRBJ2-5,TGTGCCAGCAGTGAACAGGGTGGCCAAGAGACCCAGTACTTC,CASSEQGGQETQYF
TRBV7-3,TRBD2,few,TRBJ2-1,TGTGCCAGCAGCTTGAGGGCGGGAGCGGGTGAGCAGTTCTTC,CASSLRAGAGEQFF
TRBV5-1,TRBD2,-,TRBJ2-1,TGCGCCAGCAGCTTGTGGCTAGCGGGAGTCAATGAGCAGTTCTTC,CASSLWLAGVNEQFF
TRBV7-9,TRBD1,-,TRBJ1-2,TGTGCCAGCAGCTTCTCGGAAGGACAGGGTTTTGGCTACACCTTC,CASSFSEGQGFGYTF
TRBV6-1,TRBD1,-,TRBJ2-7,TGTGCCAGCAGTGAAGCCGGGACAGGGGGTTACGAGCAGTACTTC,CASSEAGTGGYEQYF
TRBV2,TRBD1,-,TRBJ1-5,TGTGCCAGCAGTGAACGGGACAGGGGGCTATATAGCAATCAGCCCCAGCATTTT,CASSERDRGLYSNQPQHF